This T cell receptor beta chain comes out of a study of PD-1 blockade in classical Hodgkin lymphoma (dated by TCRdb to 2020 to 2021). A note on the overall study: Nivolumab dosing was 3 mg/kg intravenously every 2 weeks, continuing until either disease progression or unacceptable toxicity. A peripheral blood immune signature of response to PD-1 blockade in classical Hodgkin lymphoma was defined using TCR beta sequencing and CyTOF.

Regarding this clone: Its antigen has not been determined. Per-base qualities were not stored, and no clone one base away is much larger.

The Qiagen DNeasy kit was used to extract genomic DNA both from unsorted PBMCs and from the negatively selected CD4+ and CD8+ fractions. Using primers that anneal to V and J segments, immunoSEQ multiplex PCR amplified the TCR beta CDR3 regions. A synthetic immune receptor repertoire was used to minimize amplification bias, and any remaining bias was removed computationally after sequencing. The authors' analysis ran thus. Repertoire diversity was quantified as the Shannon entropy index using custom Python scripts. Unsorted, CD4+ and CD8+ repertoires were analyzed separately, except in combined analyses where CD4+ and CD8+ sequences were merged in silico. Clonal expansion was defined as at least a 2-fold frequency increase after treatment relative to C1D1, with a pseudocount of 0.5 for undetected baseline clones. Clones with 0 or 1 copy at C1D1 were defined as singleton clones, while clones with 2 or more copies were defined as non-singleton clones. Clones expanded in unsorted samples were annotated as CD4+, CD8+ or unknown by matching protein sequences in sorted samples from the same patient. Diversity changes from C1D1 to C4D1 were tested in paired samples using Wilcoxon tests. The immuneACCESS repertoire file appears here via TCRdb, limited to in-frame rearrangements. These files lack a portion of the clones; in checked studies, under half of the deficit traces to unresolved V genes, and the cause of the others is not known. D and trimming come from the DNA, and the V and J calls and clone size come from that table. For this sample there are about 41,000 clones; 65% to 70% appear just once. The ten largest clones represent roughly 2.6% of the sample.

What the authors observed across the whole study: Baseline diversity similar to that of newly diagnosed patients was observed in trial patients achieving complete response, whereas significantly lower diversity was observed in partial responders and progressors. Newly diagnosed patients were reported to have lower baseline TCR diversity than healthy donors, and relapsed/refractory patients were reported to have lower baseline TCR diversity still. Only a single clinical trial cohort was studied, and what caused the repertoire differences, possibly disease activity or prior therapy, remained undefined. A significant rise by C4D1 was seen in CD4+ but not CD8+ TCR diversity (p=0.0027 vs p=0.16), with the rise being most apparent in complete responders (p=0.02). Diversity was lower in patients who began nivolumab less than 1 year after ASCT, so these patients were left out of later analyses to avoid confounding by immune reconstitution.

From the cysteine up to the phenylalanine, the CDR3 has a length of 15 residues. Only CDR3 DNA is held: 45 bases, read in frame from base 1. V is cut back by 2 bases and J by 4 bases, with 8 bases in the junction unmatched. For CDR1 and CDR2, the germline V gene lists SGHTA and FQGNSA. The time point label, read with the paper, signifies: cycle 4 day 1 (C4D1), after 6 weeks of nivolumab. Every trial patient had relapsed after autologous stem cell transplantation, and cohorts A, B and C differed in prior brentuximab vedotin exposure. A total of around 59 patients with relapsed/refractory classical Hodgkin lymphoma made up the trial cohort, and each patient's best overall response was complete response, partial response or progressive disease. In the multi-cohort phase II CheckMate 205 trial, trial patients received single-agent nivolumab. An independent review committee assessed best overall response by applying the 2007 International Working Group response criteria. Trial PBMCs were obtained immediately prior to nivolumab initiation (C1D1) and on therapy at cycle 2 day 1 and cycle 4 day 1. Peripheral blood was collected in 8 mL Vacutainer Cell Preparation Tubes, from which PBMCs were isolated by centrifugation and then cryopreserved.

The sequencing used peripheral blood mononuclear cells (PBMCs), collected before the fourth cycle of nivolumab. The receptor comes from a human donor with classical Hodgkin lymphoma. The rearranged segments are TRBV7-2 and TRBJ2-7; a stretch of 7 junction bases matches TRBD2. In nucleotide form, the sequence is TGTGCCAGCAGCTTAACCGGCGGGGGTGGGTACGAGCAGTACTTC. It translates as CASSLTGGGGYEQYF.